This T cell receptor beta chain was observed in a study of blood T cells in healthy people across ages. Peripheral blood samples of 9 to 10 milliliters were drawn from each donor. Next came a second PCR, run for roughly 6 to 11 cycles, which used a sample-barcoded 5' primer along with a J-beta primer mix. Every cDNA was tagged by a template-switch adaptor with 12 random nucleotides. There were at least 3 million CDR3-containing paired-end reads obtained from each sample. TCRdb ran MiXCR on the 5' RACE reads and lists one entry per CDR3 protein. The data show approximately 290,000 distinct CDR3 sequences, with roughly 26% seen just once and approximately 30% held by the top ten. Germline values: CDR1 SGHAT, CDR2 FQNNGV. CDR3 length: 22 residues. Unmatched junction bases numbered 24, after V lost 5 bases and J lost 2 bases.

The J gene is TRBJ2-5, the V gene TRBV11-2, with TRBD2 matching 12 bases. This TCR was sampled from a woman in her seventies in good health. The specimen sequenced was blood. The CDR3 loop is CASSPGTEGLAGLTGKQETQYF. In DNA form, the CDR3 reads TGTGCCAGCAGCCCAGGAACAGAGGGACTAGCGGGTCTAACGGGAAAACAAGAGACCCAGTACTTC.